This entry describes one TCR beta chain. Its antigen remains undetermined. Base qualities are not at hand, and no much larger clone is one base apart. This sample is part of a study of blood T cell repertoires in COVID-19 (dated by TCRdb to the early 2020s). Concerning the study at large: Samples covering the acute and convalescent phases of COVID-19 were provided by collaborators in the United States, Italy and Spain. The dataset comprised deeply sampled blood TCRbeta repertoires from subjects exposed to, actively infected with, or recovered from COVID-19. The repertoires were released in a freely available public database intended as a resource for research on the immune response to SARS-CoV-2. HLA class I and class II types, where available, came from metadata supplied by the sample provider rather than from assay-based typing. The material from the prospective study consisted of cDNA or gDNA derived from T cells, B-cell-depleted T cells, or PBMCs. A de-identified subject ID, COVID-19 status, age in years and sex were almost always included in the sample metadata. The samples were drawn from two sources: the first 160 participants of the ongoing ImmuneRACE study, and about 1,300 subjects contributed by 6 global collaborators. Here is what the overall study found, with its caveats: The amount of clinical and demographic metadata varied by source and participant and was provided uncurated.

At one collaborating source in Seattle, patients were enrolled during active infection and were followed longitudinally through the course of disease. Each collaborating institution followed its own protocols to collect whole blood in K2EDTA tubes. Collaborator samples were shipped for TCRbeta analysis as frozen whole blood, isolated PBMCs, or DNA extracted from either sample type. The germline ends are 16 bases apart after V is trimmed by 6 bases and J by 10 bases. As encoded in the germline V gene, CDR1 is SGHTA while CDR2 is FQGNSA. The CDR3 starts with the cysteine, ends with the phenylalanine, and has 13 residues. The only DNA kept is the CDR3, 39 bases in frame from the first base. TCRbeta CDR3 regions were amplified from genomic DNA by means of the immunoSEQ Assay, a bias-controlled multiplex PCR. The original methods were these. The number of nucleated cells in each sample was estimated from the amplification of reference gene primers within the assay. To quantify the absolute abundance of each unique TCRbeta CDR3 rearrangement, sequence reads were collapsed and filtered. For each sample, productive Simpson clonality was calculated as the square root of Simpson's diversity index across productive rearrangements. The table comes from immuneACCESS by way of TCRdb, which keeps in-frame sequences with V and J called. Part of the clones is missing from these tables; in studies checked, under half for an unresolved V gene and the rest for unknown reasons. Clone size and the V and J calls come from that table; the DNA yielded D and trimming. In this sample the table shows 300,000 to 350,000 clones, around 90% of which occur a single time. Together, the top ten hold around 6.8% of the sample.

Sequenced material: peripheral blood. The rearranged chain carries TRBV7-2 and TRBJ2-4; TRBD1 is possibly the D segment (5 matching bases). The TCR sequence derives from a woman aged 25 to 45 with COVID-19, enrolled during active disease. The CDR3 loop reads CASSSEVRTIQYF. The nucleotides are TGTGCCAGCAGTTCCGAAGTCAGGACAATTCAGTACTTC. The variable domain in full, with residues beyond the CDR3 obtained from the reference TRBV7-2 and TRBJ2-4 genes, is GAGVSQSPSNKVTEKGKDVELRCDPISGHTALYWYRQSLGQGLEFLIYFQGNSAPDKSGLPSDRFSAERTGGSVSTLTIQRTQQEDSAVYLCASSSEVRTIQYFGAGTRLSVL.